This T cell receptor (beta chain) was sequenced during a study of blood T cell repertoires in COVID-19. Trimming removed 5 bases from V and 6 bases from J, with 17 bases in between. CDR3 length equals 15 residues. The germline V gene has CDR1 SGHTA and CDR2 FQGNSA. Sequencing used immunoSEQ multiplex PCR; TCRdb keeps in-frame clones, though not all of them. The repertoire consists of roughly 14,000 clones, with 65% to 85% occurring once and the leading ten covering just over 9%. The rearrangement joins TRBV7-2 to TRBJ2-1, with D maybe TRBD2 (6 bases). Specimen: peripheral blood. The sequence was collected from a human donor in a cohort sampled during active COVID-19. The CDR3: CASSQETSRSNEQFF. CDR3 DNA sequence: TGTGCCAGCAGCCAGGAGACTAGTCGTAGCAATGAGCAGTTCTTC.